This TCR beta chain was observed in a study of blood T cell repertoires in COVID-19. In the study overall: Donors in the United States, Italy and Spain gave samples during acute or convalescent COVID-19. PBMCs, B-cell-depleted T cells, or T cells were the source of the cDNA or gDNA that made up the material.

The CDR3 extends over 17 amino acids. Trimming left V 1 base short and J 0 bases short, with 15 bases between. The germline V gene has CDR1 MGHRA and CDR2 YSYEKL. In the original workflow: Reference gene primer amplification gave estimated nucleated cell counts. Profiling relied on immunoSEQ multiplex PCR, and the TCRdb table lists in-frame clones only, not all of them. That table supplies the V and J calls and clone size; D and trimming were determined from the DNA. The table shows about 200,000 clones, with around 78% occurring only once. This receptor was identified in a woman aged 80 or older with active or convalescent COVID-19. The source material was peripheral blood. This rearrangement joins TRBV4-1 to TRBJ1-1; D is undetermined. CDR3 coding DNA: TGCGCCAGCAGCCAAGGACACCGACGGATCATGAACACTGAAGCTTTCTTT. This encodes CASSQGHRRIMNTEAFF.